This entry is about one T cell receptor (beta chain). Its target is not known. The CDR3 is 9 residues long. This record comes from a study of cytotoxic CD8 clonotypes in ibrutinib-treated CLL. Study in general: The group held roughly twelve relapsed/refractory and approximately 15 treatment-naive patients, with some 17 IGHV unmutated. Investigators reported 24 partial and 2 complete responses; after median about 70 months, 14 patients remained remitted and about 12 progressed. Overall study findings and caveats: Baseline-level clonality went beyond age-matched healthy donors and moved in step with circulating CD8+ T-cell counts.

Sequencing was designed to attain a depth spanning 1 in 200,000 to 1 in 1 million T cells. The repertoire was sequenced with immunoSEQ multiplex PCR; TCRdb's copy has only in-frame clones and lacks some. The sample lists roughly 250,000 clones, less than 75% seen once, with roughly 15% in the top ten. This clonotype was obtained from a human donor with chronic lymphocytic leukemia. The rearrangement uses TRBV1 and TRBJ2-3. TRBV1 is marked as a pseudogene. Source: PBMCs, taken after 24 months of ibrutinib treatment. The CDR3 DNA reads TGCACCTCCACAGATACGCAGTATTTT. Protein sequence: CTSTDTQYF.